Below, one TCR beta chain is given with its context. This receptor's antigen is unknown. The sample holds no much larger clone one base away, and base qualities are not on file. The immunoSEQ hsTCRB v3.0 assay was used at survey level resolution for TRB variable region sequencing. The targeted TRB sequencing depth was about 35,000-55,000 T-cell genomes per sample. Pooled TRB libraries were sequenced on an Illumina MiSeq with a v3 150-cycle kit. In the authors' own workflow: Analysis of repertoires was carried out in R inside a reproducible Nextflow workflow spanning QC, data transformation and analysis. LymphoSeq2, an R package for AIRR-Seq data exploration, was used to implement custom analyses. A few samples that produced fewer than 5000 total TRB sequences were removed, so 180 or so HIV repertoires were analyzed. Among the roughly 200 retained HIV repertoires, about 57 were collected before ART initiation and approximately 130 after ART initiation. Repertoires were downsampled to 5000 TRB nucleotide sequences, with summary statistics averaged over 100 downsampling iterations. The analysis kept only TRB sequences whose CDR3 regions were at least seven amino acids long. Two measures captured diversity: a Shannon entropy-derived clonality score and the Gini coefficient. In repertoire networks, the top 5000 CDR3 amino acid sequences were linked whenever an edit distance of one separated two sequences. For TRB CDR3 amino acid sequences, antigen specificity groups and MHC restriction were predicted with GLIPH2. CDR3 amino acid sequences were matched against VDJdb and McPAS-TCR to flag known CMV, EBV, HIV or tissue antigen associations. Pre-ART, post-ART and control groups were compared with Wilcoxon signed-rank tests and Holm-Bonferroni correction. In its TCRdb copy, this immuneACCESS table keeps in-frame sequences only and misses some clones. Where compared with another copy, unresolved V genes explain less than half of these, and the others have no known cause. That table gives V, J and clone size, and the DNA gave D and trimming. The sample includes some 21,000 clones, with roughly 84% observed a single time. Jointly, the top ten make up around 8.6% of the sample.

The data were obtained in a study of long-term antiretroviral therapy in people with HIV (dated by TCRdb to the early 2020s). Study-level background: The earliest samples were collected roughly a decade before the 2015 WHO recommendation for immediate ART, at a time when ART was usually postponed until CD4 counts fell. Whether ART initiation and durable HIV suppression were associated with changes in peripheral blood TRB repertoire composition and diversity was tested in a retrospective serial study. A total of about 200 cryopreserved PBMC samples were contributed to the cohort by 30 adults with confirmed HIV infection, with samples collected serially over a mean of about 6 years (range 1-12). Eleven of the 30 participants with HIV were female. No cross-contamination during QIAcube processing was shown when test extractions of a monoclonal T-cell line were performed alongside fewer than 35 polyclonal samples. Overall study outcomes, separate from this receptor: Expanded TRB clones identified before ART initiation dominated the repertoire at all time points, although this dominance fluctuated and declined in many PLHIV after ART. A significant increase in TRB diversity was found to be associated with ART initiation, although TRB diversity was observed to remain significantly below that of transplant donor controls even after long-term ART. CDR3 length ranges in HIV repertoires were narrower than in controls, and network structure suggested an antigen-experienced repertoire with only a slight naive shift after ART. Limited PBMC availability meant only the TCR beta chain was sequenced, without alpha chain pairing. No data were available on ART adherence, viral resistance or therapy changes, limiting inferences about post-ART repertoire changes. The samples were dated from the mid-2000s to the late 2010s, and the ART regimens that were used may be less effective than current ART regimens. Because pre-ART samples had limited cell numbers, profiling was done on unsorted PBMC rather than on sorted CD4+ and CD8+ T cells.

Participants were included only if at least one PBMC sample before ART initiation and at least two post-ART samples were available. All participants with HIV were treated in the United States of America. Before DNA extraction, cryopreserved samples of roughly 0.9-11 million PBMC were thawed and washed. At the time of the earliest PBMC sample, participants with HIV were aged between roughly 23 and 60 years. Per participant, PBMC samples came from 1-4 timepoints prior to ART initiation and 2-8 timepoints following ART initiation, for a median of 7 samples. For every participant, serial HIV viral load, CD4+ T-cell count, ART history and demographic data were obtained. Using a Qiagen kit on a QIAcube, genomic DNA was extracted from unsorted PBMC, with samples processed in batches of 12. CDR1 and CDR2 are drawn from the germline V gene: KGHSH, LQKENI. The cysteine opens and the phenylalanine closes a CDR3 of 13 amino acids. This entry keeps only the CDR3 DNA: 39 bases, framed from base 1. V is reduced by 3 bases and J by 3 bases, leaving a spacing of 9 bases between them.

In this chain, TRBV18 is recombined with TRBJ2-7, with the D segment identity uncertain. This material consisted of unsorted PBMCs, taken 0.2 years before starting antiretroviral therapy. The TCR was taken from a man between 18 and 35 years old with HIV. The CDR3 region reads CASSPSSVYEQYF. The nucleotides read TGTGCCAGCTCACCGTCGTCAGTCTACGAGCAGTACTTC.